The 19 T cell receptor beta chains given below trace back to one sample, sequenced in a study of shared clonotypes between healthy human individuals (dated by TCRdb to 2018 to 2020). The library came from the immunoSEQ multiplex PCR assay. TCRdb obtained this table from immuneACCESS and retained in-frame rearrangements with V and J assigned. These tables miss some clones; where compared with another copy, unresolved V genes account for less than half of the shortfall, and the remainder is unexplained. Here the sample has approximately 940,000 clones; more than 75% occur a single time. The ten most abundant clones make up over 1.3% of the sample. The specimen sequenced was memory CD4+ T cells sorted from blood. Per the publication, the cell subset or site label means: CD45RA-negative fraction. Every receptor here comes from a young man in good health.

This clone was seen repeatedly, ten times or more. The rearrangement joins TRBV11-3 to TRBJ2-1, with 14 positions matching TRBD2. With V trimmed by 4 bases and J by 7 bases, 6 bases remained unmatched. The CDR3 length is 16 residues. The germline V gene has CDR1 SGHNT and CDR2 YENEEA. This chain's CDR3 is CASSSMTSGRENEQFF. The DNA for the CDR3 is TGTGCCAGCAGCTCCATGACTAGCGGGAGGGAGAATGAGCAGTTCTTC.

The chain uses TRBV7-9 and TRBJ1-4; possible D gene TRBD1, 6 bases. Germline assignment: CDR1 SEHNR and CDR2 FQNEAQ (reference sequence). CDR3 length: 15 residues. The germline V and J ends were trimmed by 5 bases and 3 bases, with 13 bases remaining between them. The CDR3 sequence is CASSPGGSPNEKLFF. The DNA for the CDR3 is TGTGCCAGCAGCCCCGGGGGCAGCCCTAATGAAAAACTGTTTTTT. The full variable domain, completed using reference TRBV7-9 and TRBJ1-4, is DTGVSQNPRHKITKRGQNVTFRCDPISEHNRLYWYRQTLGQGPEFLTYFQNEAQLEKSRLLSDRFSAERPKGSFSTLEIQRTEQGDSAMYLCASSPGGSPNEKLFFGSGTQLSVL.

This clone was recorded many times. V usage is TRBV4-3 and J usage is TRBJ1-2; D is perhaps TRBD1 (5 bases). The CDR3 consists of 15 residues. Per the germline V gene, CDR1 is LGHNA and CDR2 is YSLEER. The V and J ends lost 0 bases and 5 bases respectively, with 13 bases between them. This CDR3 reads CASSQDPQGSYGYTF. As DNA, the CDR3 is TGCGCCAGCAGCCAAGATCCTCAGGGTAGTTATGGCTACACCTTC.

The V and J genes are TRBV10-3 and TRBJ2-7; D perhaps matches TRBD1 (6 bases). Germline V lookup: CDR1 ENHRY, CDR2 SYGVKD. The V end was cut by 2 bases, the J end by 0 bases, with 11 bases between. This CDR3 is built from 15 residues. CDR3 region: CAISEGRGHSYEQYF. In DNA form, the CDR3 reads TGTGCCATCAGTGAGGGCAGGGGTCACTCCTACGAGCAGTACTTC.

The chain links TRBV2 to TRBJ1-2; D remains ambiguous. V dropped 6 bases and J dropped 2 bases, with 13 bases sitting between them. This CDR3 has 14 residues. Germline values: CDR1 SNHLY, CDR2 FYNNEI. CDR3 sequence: CASRTPGENYGYTF. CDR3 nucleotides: TGTGCCAGCAGAACCCCTGGTGAAAACTATGGCTACACCTTC. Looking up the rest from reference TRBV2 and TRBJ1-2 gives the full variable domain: EPEVTQTPSHQVTQMGQEVILRCVPISNHLYFYWYRQILGQKVEFLVSFYNNEISEKSEIFDDQFSVERPDGSNFTLKIRSTKLEDSAMYFCASRTPGENYGYTFGSGTRLTVV.

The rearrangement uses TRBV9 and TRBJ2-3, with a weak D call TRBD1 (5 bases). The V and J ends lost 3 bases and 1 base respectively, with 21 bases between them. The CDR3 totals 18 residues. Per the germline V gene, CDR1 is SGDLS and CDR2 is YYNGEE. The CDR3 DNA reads TGTGCCAGCAGCGCAAAGCAACAGGCCGCAAAGGGCACAGATACGCAGTATTTT. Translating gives CASSAKQQAAKGTDTQYF.

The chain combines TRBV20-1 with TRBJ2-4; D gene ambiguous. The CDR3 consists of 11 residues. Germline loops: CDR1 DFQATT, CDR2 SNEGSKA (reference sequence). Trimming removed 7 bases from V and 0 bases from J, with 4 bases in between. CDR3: CSGEAKNIQYF. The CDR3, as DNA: TGCAGTGGTGAAGCCAAAAACATTCAGTACTTC.

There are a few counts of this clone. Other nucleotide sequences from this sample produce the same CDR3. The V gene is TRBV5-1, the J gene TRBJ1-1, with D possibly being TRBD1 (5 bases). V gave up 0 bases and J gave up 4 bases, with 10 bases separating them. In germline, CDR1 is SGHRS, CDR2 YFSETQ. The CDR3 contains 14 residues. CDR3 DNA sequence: TGCGCCAGCAGCTTGGGTCAGGGAGGCACTGAAGCTTTCTTT. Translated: CASSLGQGGTEAFF.

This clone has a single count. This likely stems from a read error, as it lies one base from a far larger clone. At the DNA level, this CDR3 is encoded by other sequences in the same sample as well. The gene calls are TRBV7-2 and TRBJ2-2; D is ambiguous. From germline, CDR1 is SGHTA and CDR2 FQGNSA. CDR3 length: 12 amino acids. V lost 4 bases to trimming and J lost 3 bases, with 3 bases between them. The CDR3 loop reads CASSSYTGELFF. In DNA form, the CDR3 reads TGTGCCAGCAGCTCATACACCGGGGAGCTGTTTTTT.

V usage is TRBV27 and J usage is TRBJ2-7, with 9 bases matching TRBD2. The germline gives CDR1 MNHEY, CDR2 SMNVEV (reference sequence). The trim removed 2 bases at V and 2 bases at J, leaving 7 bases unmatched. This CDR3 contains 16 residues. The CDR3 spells CASSLLSGGATYEQYF. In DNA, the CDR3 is TGTGCCAGCAGTTTACTTAGCGGGGGTGCCACCTACGAGCAGTACTTC.

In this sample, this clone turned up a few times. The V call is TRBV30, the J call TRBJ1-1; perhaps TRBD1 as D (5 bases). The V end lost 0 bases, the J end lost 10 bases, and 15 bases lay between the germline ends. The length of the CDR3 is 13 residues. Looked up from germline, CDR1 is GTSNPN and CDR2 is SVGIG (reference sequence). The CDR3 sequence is CAWSVKGAGRAFF. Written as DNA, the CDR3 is TGTGCCTGGAGTGTAAAGGGAGCAGGGAGAGCTTTCTTT.

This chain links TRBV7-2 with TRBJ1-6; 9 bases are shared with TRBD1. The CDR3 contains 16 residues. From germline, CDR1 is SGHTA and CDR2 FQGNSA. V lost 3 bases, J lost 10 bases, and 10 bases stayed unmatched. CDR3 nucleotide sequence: TGTGCCAGCAGCTTGGGACAGGGTGGGTCGGTCTCACCCCTCCACTTT. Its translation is CASSLGQGGSVSPLHF.

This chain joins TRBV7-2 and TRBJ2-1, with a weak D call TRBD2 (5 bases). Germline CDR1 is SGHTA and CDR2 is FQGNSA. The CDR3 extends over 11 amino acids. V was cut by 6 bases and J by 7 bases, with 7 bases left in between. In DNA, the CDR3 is TGTGCCAGCAGAAGGGAGAATGAGCAGTTCTTC. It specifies CASRRENEQFF.

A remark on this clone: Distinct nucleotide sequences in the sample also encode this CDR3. In DNA, the CDR3 is TGTGCCAGCTCACCGTCAGGGGGCAATTCACCCCTCCACTTT. Its translation is CASSPSGGNSPLHF. The chain carries TRBV18 and TRBJ1-6, with 8 bases fitting TRBD1. Trimming at V came to 3 bases and at J to 7 bases, leaving 2 bases not matched to a gene. Germline assignment: CDR1 KGHSH and CDR2 LQKENI. This CDR3 has 14 residues.

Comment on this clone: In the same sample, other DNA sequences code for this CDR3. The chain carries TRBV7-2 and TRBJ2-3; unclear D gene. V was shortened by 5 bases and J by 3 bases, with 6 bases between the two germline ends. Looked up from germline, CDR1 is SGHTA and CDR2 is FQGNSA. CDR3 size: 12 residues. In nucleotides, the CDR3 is TGTGCCAGCAGCCCTCGGACAGATACGCAGTATTTT. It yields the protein CASSPRTDTQYF.

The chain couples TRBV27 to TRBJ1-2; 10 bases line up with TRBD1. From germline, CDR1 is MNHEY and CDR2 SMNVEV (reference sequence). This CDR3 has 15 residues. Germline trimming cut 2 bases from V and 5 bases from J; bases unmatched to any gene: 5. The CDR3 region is CASSLKGQGGYGYTF. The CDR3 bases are TGTGCCAGCAGTTTAAAAGGACAGGGGGGTTATGGCTACACCTTC.

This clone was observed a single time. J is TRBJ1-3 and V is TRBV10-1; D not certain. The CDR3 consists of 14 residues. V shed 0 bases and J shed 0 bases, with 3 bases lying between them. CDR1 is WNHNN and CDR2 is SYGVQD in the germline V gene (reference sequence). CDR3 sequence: CASSESNSGNTIYF. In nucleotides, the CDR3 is TGCGCCAGCAGTGAGTCTAACTCTGGAAACACCATATATTTT.

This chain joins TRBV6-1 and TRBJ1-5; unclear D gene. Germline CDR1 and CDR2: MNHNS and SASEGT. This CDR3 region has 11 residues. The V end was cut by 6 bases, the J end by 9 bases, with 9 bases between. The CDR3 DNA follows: TGTGCCAGCAGCAGAGGTAGGCCCCAGCATTTT. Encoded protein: CASSRGRPQHF.

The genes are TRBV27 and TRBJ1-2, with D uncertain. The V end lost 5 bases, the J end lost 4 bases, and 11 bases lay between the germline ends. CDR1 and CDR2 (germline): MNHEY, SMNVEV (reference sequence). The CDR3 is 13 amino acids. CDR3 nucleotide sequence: TGTGCCAGCAGTCTGCTCGGCGCCTATGGCTACACCTTC. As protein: CASSLLGAYGYTF.